The 10 T cell receptor beta chains below all came from one sample that was sequenced in a study of blood T cells in healthy people across ages. Primers used in a second PCR of roughly 6 to 12 cycles were a sample-barcoded 5' primer and a J-beta primer mix. One entry per CDR3 protein, called by TCRdb with MiXCR from the 5' RACE reads. The sample lists fewer than 1.5 million distinct CDR3 sequences, roughly 45% occurring once. The specimen sequenced was blood. These receptors all come from a woman aged 18-29 years in good health.

CDR3 sequence reads: CARSPGGGVRQPQHF. The CDR3 region has the DNA TGTGCCAGAAGCCCTGGGGGGGGAGTACGGCAGCCCCAGCATTTT. V is TRBV6-5 and J is TRBJ1-5; a possible D gene is TRBD1 (5 bases). The CDR3 is 15 amino acids. Germline CDR1 is MNHEY and CDR2 is SVGAGI. V was trimmed by 9 bases and J by 7 bases, leaving 22 bases between them.

This chain connects TRBV3-1 to TRBJ2-5, with D tentatively TRBD2 (6 bases). CDR3 length: 16 amino acids. The germline V gene encodes CDR1 LGHDT and CDR2 YNNKEL (reference sequence). Trimming stripped 5 bases from V and 4 bases from J, with 20 bases between. CDR3 nucleotide sequence: TGTGCCAGCAGCTCCCGGGGGACCAGCAACCGAGAGACCCAGTACTTC. It translates to CASSSRGTSNRETQYF.

This chain links TRBV19 with TRBJ2-7; possible D gene TRBD2, 5 bases. Germline V CDR1 and CDR2: LNHDA, SQIVND (reference sequence). Trimming shortened V by 5 bases and J by 3 bases, and 17 bases separated the two germline ends. The CDR3 runs 15 residues. The CDR3 here is CASSGLSGKIYEQYF. CDR3 nucleotide sequence: TGTGCCAGTAGTGGACTGTCCGGGAAGATCTACGAGCAGTACTTC.

CDR3 nucleotides: TGTGCCAGCGGTCCCCCAGGAAATCAGCCCCAGCATTTT. Translating it yields CASGPPGNQPQHF. The gene calls are TRBV6-6 and TRBJ1-5; D remains unclear. Trimming stripped 8 bases from V and 4 bases from J, with 12 bases between. The CDR3 extends over 13 amino acids. Germline loops: CDR1 MNHNY, CDR2 SVGAGI (reference sequence).

The chain is built from TRBV12-3 or TRBV12-4 and TRBJ2-7; 7 nucleotides align to TRBD1. CDR3 size: 14 residues. J lost 3 bases, V lost 3 bases, and 5 bases had no gene match. CDR3: CASSFLGQNYEQYF. Here the CDR3 DNA reads TGTGCCAGCAGTTTCCTGGGACAGAACTACGAGCAGTACTTC.

The genes are TRBV2 and TRBJ1-1; a possible D gene is TRBD1 (5 bases). This CDR3 is built from 11 residues. V gave up 7 bases and J gave up 10 bases, with 13 bases separating them. Looked up from germline, CDR1 is SNHLY and CDR2 is FYNNEI. This CDR3 is CASTPGGGAFF. The CDR3, as DNA: TGTGCCAGCACCCCCGGGGGTGGAGCTTTCTTT.

J is TRBJ2-5 and V is TRBV10-3, with D possibly matching TRBD2 (5 bases). With 9 bases removed from V and 5 bases from J, the gap between germline ends came to 16 bases. CDR1 and CDR2 from the germline V gene are ENHRY and SYGVKD. There are 13 residues in the CDR3. Here the CDR3 DNA reads TGTGCCATAGCGGACCGGCTTGGGGAGACCCAGTACTTC. This codes for CAIADRLGETQYF.

V is TRBV4-1 and J is TRBJ1-2; D not resolved. The CDR3 totals 12 residues. The germline V gene encodes CDR1 MGHRA and CDR2 YSYEKL. The germline V and J ends were trimmed by 3 bases and 4 bases, with 6 bases remaining between them. The CDR3 nucleotides read TGCGCCAGCAGCCACGGCCCCTATGGCTACACCTTC. Its translation is CASSHGPYGYTF.

V usage is TRBV27 and J usage is TRBJ2-1; no definite D call. The last part of the DNA fits TRBJ2-7 better; the J call may be wrong. The CDR3 extends over 18 amino acids. The germline V gene has CDR1 MNHEY and CDR2 SMNVEV (reference sequence). In DNA, the CDR3 is TGTGCCAGCAGTTCTTTATTAGGCGGTGCCGGCTCCTACAATGAGCAGTACTTC. This encodes CASSSLLGGAGSYNEQYF.

Only a few counts were recorded for this clonotype. This sequence joins TRBV9 and TRBJ2-1; D is possibly TRBD2 (6 bases). The CDR3 runs to 16 residues. CDR1 is SGDLS and CDR2 is YYNGEE in the germline V gene. Between the trimmed V and J ends, which lost 0 bases and 1 base, there was a span of 11 bases. In DNA form, the CDR3 reads TGTGCCAGCAGCGTAGATCATAGCGGTTCCTACAATGAGCAGTTCTTC. Translation gives CASSVDHSGSYNEQFF.